This TCR beta chain comes out of a study of cytomegalovirus exposure and HLA in healthy donors. Across the study: Inside one of the first data releases sat about 85 million unique TCRs taken from HLA-typed donors. Study-level points and caveats: Researchers reported in a later analysis that a missense DCLRE1C variant was tied to TCR beta V- and J-gene trimming. Being indistinguishable, some V segments were excluded, TRBV6-2 and TRBV6-3 among them. Upon later analysis, TCR association rates were observed to vary by HLA locus, being highest for DRB1 and lowest for HLA-C.

The CDR3 is made up of 15 amino acids. Germline-derived CDR1 and CDR2 are SGHRS and YFSETQ. Trimming cost V 5 bases and J 4 bases, with 15 bases left between them. Worth noting for this clone: The antigen is not known.

It was with 60 Vbeta and 13 Jbeta primers that the PCR ran. Sequencing was performed with immunoSEQ multiplex PCR; in TCRdb, only in-frame clones are kept and a portion is missing. The table has 150,000 to 200,000 clones, around four fifths seen once. The sample comprised PBMCs. V is TRBV5-1 and J is TRBJ1-4, with D possibly being TRBD1 (5 bases). This receptor was identified in a man younger than 30 in good health and CMV-seropositive. The DNA for the CDR3 is TGCGCCAGCAGGATAGATGACAGCCGTAATGAAAAACTGTTTTTT. Translated, it gives CASRIDDSRNEKLFF. Filled out from reference TRBV5-1 and TRBJ1-4, the complete variable domain reads KAGVTQTPRYLIKTRGQQVTLSCSPISGHRSVSWYQQTPGQGLQFLFEYFSETQRNKGNFPGRFSGRQFSNSRSEMNVSTLELGDSALYLCASRIDDSRNEKLFFGSGTQLSVL.